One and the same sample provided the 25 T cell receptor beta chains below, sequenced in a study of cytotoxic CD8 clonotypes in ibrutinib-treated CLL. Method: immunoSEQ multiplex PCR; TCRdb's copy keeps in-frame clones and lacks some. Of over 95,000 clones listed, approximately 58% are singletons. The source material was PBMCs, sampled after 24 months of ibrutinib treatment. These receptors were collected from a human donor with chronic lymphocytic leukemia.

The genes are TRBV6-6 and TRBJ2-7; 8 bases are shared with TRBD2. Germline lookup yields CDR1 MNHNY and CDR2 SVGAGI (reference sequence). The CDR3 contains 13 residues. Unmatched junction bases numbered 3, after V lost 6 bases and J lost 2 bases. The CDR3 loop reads CASRGTSAYEQYF. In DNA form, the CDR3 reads TGTGCCAGCAGGGGGACTAGTGCCTACGAGCAGTACTTC.

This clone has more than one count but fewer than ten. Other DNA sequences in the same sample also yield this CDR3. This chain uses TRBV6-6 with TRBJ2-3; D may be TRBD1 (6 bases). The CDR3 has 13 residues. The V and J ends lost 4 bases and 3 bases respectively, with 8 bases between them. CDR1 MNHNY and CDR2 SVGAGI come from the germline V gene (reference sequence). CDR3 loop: CASSSQGTDTQYF. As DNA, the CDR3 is TGTGCCAGCAGTTCCCAGGGGACAGATACGCAGTATTTT.

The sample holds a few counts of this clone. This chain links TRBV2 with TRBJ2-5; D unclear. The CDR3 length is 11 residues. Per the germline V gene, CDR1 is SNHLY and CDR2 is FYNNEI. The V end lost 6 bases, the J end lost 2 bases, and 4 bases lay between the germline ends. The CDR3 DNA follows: TGTGCCAGCAGCGTACAAGAGACCCAGTACTTC. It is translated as CASSVQETQYF.

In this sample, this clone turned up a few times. CDR3 in DNA: TGTGCCAGCAGCGTAGACCCAGCGGGGGGGCGCGAGCAGTACTTC. Protein: CASSVDPAGGREQYF. The V call is TRBV9, the J call TRBJ2-7; 10 nucleotides agree with TRBD2. Germline V gives CDR1 SGDLS, CDR2 YYNGEE. J lost 6 bases, V lost 0 bases, and 6 bases had no gene match. The length of the CDR3 is 15 residues.

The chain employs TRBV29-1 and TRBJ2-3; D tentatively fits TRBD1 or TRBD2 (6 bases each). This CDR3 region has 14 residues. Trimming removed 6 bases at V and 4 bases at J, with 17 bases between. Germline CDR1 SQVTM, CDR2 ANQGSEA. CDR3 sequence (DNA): TGCAGCGTCGTGGCGGGACACGGCGCAGATACGCAGTATTTT. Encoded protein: CSVVAGHGADTQYF.

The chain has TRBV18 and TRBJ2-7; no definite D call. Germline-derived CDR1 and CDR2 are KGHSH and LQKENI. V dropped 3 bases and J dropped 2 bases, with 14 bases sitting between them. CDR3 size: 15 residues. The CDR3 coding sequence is TGTGCCAGCTCACCCGCGGCACTTCACACCTACGAGCAGTACTTC. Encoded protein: CASSPAALHTYEQYF.

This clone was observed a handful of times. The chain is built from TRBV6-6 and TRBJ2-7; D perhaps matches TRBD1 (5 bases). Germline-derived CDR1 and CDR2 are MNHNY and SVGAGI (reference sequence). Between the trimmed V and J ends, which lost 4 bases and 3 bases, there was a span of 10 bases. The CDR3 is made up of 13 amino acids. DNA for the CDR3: TGTGCCAGCAGTTGGGGCAGGATCTACGAGCAGTACTTC. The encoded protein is CASSWGRIYEQYF.

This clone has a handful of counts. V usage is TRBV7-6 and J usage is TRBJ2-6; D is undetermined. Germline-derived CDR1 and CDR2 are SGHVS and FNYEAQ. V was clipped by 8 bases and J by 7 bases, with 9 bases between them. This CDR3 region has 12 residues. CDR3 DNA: TGTGCCAGCCTCGGTGACGCCAACGTCCTGACTTTC. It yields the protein CASLGDANVLTF.

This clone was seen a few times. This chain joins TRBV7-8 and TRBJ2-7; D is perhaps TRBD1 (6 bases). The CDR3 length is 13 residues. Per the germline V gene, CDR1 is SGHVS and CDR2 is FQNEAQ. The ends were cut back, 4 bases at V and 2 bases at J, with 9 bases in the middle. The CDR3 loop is CASSSHRAYEQYF. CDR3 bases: TGTGCCAGCAGCTCCCACAGGGCCTACGAGCAGTACTTC.

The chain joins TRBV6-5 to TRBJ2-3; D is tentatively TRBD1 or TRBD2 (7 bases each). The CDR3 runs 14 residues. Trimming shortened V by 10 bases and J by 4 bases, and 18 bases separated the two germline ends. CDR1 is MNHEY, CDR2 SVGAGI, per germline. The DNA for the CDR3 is TGTGCCACAGGGGGGGGGCGTCATCCAGATACGCAGTATTTT. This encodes CATGGGRHPDTQYF.

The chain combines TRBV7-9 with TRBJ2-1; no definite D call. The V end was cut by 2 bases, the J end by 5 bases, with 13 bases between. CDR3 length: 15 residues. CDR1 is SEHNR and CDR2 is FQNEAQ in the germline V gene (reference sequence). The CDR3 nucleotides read TGTGCCAGCAGCTTAAAGAAGGCAGGAGACAATGAGCAGTTCTTC. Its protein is CASSLKKAGDNEQFF.

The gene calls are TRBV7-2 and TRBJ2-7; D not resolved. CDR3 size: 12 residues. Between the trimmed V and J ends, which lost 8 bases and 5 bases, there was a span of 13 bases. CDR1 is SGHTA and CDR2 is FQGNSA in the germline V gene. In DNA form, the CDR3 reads TGTGCCAGCGGCACCTTTGGTGACGAGCAGTACTTC. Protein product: CASGTFGDEQYF.

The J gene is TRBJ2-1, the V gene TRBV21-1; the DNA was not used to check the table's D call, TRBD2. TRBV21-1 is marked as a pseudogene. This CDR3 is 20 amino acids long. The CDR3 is CASSKGDDPPEEDSYNEQFF. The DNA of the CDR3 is TGTGCCAGCAGCAAAGGAGACGACCCCCCGGAGGAGGACTCCTACAATGAGCAGTTCTTC.

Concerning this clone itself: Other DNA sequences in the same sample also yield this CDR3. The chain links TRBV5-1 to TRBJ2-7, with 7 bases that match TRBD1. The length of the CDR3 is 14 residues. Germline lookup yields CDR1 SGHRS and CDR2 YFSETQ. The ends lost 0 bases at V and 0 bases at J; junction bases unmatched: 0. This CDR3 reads CASSLGDSSYEQYF. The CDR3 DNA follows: TGCGCCAGCAGCTTGGGGGACAGCTCCTACGAGCAGTACTTC.

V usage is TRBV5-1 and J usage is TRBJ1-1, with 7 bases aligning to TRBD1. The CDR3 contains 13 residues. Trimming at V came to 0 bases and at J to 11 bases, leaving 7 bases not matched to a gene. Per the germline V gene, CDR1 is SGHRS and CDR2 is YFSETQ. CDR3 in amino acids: CASSLEGATAAFF. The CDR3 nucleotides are TGCGCCAGCAGCTTGGAGGGGGCCACGGCGGCTTTCTTT.

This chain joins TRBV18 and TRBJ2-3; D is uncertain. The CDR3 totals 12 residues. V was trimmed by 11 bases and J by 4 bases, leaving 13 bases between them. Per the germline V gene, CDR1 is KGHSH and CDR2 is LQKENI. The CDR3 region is CAGTKNPDTQYF. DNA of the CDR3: TGTGCCGGAACGAAAAACCCAGATACGCAGTATTTT.

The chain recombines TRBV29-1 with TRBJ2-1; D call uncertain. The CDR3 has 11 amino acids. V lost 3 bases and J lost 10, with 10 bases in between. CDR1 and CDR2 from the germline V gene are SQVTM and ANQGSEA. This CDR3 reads CSVDLDREQFF. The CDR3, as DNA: TGCAGCGTTGATCTCGACCGGGAGCAGTTCTTC.

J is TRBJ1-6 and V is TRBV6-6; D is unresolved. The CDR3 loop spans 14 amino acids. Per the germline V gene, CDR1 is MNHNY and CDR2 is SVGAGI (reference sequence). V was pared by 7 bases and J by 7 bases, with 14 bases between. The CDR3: CASTLDGTNSPLHF. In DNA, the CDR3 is TGTGCCAGCACCCTTGACGGAACCAATTCACCCCTCCACTTT.

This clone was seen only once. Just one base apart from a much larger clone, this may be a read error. The CDR3 DNA is TGTGCCAGCAGCTCAGGGGAGACCCAGTACTTC. Its protein product is CASSSGETQYF. The genes are TRBV28 and TRBJ2-5, with a weak D call TRBD1 (5 bases). In germline, CDR1 is MDHEN, CDR2 SYDVKM. Trimming stripped 6 bases from V and 5 bases from J, with 7 bases between. The CDR3 is 11 residues long.

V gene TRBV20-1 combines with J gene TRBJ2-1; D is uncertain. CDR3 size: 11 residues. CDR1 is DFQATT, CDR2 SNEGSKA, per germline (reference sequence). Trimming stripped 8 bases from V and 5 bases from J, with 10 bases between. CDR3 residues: CSFRRDNEQFF. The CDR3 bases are TGCAGTTTTCGCCGGGACAATGAGCAGTTCTTC.

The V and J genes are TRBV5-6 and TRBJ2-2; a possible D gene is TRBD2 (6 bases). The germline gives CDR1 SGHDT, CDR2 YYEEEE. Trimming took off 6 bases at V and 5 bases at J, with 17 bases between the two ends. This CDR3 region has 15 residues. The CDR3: CASTRVGAGTGELFF. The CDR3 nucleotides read TGTGCCAGCACCCGTGTTGGGGCGGGGACCGGGGAGCTGTTTTTT.

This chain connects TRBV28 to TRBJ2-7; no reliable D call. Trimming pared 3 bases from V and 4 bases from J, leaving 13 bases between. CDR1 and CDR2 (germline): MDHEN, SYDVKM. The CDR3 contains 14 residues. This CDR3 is CASSLYDSGYEQYF. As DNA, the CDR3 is TGTGCCAGCAGTTTGTATGACTCCGGATACGAGCAGTACTTC.

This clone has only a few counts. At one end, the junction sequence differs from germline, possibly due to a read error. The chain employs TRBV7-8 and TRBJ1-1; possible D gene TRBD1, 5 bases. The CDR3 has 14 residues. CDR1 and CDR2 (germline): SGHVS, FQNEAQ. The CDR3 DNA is TGTGCCAGCAGCCTAGCCACTGGGGGAACTGAAGCTTTCTTT. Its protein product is CASSLATGGTEAFF.

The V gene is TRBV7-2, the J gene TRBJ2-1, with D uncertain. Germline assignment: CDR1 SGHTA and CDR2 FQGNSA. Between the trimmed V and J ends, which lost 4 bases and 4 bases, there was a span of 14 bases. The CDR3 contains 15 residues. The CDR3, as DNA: TGTGCCAGCAGCTCGATCCCTTATGGATACAATGAGCAGTTCTTC. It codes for CASSSIPYGYNEQFF.

The chain's CDR3 is CATSRDHLSNEKLFF. DNA of the CDR3: TGTGCCACCAGCAGAGACCATTTATCTAATGAAAAACTGTTTTTT. V gene TRBV15 combines with J gene TRBJ1-4, with unresolved D. The CDR3 length is 15 residues. CDR1 and CDR2 from the germline V gene are LNHNV and YYDKDF (reference sequence). V was trimmed by 0 bases and J by 3 bases, leaving 8 bases between them.